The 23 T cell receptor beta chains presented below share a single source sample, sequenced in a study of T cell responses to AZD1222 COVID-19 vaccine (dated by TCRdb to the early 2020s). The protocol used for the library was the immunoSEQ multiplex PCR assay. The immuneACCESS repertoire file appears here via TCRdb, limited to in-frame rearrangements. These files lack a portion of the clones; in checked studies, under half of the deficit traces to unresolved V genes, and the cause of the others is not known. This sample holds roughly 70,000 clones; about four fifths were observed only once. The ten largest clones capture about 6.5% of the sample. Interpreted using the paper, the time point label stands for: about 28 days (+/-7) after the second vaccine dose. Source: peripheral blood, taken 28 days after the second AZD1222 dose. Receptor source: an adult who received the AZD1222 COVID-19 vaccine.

CDR3 nucleotides: TGTGCCAGCAGCCAAACAGGGGAGAGCAATCAGCCCCAGCATTTT. Protein product: CASSQTGESNQPQHF. The V and J genes are TRBV6-5 and TRBJ1-5, with 7 nucleotides matching TRBD1. CDR1 MNHEY and CDR2 SVGAGI come from the germline V gene. This CDR3 spans 15 amino acids. J gave up 1 base and V 6 bases, and 6 bases lay outside the gene matches.

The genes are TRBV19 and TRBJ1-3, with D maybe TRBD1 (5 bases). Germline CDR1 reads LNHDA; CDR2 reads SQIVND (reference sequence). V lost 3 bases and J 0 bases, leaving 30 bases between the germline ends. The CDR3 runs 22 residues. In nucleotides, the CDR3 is TGTGCCAGTAGTATCCGGGGGGTACCCCTATCTCGGGAACTCAACTCTGGAAACACCATATATTTT. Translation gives CASSIRGVPLSRELNSGNTIYF. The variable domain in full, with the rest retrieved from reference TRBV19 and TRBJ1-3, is DGGITQSPKYLFRKEGQNVTLSCEQNLNHDAMYWYRQDPGQGLRLIYYSQIVNDFQKGDIAEGYSVSREKKESFPLTVTSAQKNPTAFYLCASSIRGVPLSRELNSGNTIYFGEGSWLTVV.

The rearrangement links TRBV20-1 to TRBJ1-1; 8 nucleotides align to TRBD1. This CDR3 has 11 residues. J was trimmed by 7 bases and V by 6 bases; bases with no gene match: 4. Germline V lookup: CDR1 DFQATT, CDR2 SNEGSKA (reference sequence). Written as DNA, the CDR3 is TGCAGTGCAAACAGGGGGTATGAAGCTTTCTTT. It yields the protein CSANRGYEAFF.

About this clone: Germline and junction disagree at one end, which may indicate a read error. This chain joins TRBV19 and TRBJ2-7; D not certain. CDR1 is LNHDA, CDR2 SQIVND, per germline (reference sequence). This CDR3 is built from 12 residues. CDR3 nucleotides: TGTGCCAGTAGTCTAGATCGCTACGAGCAGTACTTC. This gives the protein CASSLDRYEQYF.

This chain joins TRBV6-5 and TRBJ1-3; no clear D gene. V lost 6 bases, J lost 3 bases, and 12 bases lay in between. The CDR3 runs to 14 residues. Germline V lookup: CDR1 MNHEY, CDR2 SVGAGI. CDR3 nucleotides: TGTGCCAGCAGGAAGACTTACATTGGAAACACCATATATTTT. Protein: CASRKTYIGNTIYF.

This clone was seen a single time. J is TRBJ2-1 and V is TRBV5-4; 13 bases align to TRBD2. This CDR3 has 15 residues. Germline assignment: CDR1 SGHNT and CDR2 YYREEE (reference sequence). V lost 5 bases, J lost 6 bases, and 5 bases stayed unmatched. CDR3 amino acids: CASRLGTSGANEQFF. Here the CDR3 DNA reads TGTGCCAGCAGACTCGGGACTAGCGGGGCCAATGAGCAGTTCTTC.

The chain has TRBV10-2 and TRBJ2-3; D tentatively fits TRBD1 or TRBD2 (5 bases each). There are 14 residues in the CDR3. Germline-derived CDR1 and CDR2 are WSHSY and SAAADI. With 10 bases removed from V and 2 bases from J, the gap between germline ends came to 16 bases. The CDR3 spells CATIGAGDTDTQYF. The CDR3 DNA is TGCGCCACCATCGGGGCAGGAGACACAGATACGCAGTATTTT.

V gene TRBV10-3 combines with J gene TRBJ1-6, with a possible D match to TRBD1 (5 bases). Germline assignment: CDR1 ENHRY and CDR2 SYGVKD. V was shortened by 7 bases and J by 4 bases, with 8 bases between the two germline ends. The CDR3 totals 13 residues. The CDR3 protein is CAIKRQYNSPLHF. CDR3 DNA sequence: TGTGCCATCAAGAGACAGTATAATTCACCCCTCCACTTT.

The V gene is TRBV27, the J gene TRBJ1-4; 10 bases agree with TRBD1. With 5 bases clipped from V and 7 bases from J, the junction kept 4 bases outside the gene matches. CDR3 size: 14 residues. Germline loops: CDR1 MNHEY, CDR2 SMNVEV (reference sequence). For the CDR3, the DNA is TGTGCCAGCAGTCGACAGGGGGCGCTTGAAAAACTGTTTTTT. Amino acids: CASSRQGALEKLFF.

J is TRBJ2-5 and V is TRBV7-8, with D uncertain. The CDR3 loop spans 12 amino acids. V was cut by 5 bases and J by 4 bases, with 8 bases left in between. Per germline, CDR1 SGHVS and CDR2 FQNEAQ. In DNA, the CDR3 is TGTGCCAGCAGCCCTTCCCGAGAGACCCAGTACTTC. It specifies CASSPSRETQYF.

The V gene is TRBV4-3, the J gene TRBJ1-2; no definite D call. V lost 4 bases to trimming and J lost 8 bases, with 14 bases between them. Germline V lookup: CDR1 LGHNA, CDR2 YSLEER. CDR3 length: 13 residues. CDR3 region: CASSLSLGRGYTF. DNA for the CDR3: TGCGCCAGCAGCCTAAGTTTAGGCCGGGGCTACACCTTC.

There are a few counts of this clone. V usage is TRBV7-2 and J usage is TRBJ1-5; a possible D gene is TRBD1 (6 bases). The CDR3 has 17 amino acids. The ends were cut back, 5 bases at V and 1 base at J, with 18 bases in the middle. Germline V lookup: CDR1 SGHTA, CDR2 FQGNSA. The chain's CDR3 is CASSQPGGRGSNQPQHF. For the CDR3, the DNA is TGTGCCAGCAGCCAACCTGGGGGCAGGGGAAGCAATCAGCCCCAGCATTTT. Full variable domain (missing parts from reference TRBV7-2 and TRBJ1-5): GAGVSQSPSNKVTEKGKDVELRCDPISGHTALYWYRQSLGQGLEFLIYFQGNSAPDKSGLPSDRFSAERTGGSVSTLTIQRTQQEDSAVYLCASSQPGGRGSNQPQHFGDGTRLSIL.

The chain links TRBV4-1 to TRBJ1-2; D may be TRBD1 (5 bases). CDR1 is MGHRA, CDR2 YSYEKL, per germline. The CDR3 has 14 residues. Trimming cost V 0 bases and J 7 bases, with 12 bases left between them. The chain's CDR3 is CASSQDRTPPGYTF. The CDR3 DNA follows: TGCGCCAGCAGCCAAGATCGGACACCGCCTGGCTACACCTTC.

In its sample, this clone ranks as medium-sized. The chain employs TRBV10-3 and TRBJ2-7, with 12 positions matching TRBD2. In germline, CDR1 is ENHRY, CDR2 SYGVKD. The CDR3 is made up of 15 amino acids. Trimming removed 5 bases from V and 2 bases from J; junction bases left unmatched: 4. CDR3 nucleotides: TGTGCCATCAGTCAGACTAGCGGGGGAACCTACGAGCAGTACTTC. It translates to CAISQTSGGTYEQYF.

The CDR3 DNA follows: TGTGCCAGCAGTTACGGAAAACTCGGAGAGACCCAGTACTTC. It translates to CASSYGKLGETQYF. The chain employs TRBV6-2 or TRBV6-3 and TRBJ2-5; D not resolved. Germline V gene lookup returns CDR1 MNHEY and CDR2 SVGEGT. Trimming removed 2 bases at V and 4 bases at J, with 11 bases between. This CDR3 has 14 amino acids.

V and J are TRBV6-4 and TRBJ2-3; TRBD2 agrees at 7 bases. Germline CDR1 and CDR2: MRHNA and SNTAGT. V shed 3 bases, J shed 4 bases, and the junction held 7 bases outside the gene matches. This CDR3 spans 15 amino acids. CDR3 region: CASSEMVRGADTQYF. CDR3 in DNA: TGTGCCAGCAGTGAGATGGTCCGGGGGGCAGATACGCAGTATTTT.

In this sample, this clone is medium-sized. CDR3 bases: TGTGCCAGCAGTGAGAACCCGGACAGGGCAGATACGCAGTATTTT. Translating it yields CASSENPDRADTQYF. This chain uses TRBV6-4 with TRBJ2-3, with 8 bases lining up with TRBD1. J gave up 4 bases and V 3 bases, and 6 bases lay outside the gene matches. Germline loops: CDR1 MRHNA, CDR2 SNTAGT. The CDR3 loop spans 15 amino acids.

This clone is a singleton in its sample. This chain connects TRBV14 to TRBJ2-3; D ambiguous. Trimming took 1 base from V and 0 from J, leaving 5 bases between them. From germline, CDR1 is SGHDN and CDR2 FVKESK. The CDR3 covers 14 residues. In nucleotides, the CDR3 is TGTGCCAGCAGCCAAGTTGGCAGCACAGATACGCAGTATTTT. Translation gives CASSQVGSTDTQYF.

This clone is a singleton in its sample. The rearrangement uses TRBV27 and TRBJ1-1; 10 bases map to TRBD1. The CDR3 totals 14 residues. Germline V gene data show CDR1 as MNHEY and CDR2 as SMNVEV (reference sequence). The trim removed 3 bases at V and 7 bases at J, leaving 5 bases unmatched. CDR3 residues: CASSFSGQGFEAFF. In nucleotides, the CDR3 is TGTGCCAGCAGTTTTTCGGGACAGGGGTTTGAAGCTTTCTTT.

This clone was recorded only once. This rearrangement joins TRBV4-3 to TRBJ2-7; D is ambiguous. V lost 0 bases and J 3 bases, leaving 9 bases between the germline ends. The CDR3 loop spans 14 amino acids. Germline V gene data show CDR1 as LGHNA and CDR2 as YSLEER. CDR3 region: CASSQDRGYYEQYF. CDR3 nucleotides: TGCGCCAGCAGCCAAGATCGTGGCTACTACGAGCAGTACTTC.

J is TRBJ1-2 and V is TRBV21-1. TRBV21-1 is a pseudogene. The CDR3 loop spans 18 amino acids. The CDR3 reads CASSKGGWVRDTVYGYTF. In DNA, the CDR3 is TGTGCCAGCAGCAAGGGAGGATGGGTAAGGGACACGGTATATGGCTACACCTTC.

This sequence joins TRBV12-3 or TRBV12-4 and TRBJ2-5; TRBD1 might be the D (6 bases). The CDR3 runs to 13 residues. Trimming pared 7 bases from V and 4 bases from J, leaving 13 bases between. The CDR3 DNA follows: TGTGCCAGCATTTTGACAGGCCGAGAGACCCAGTACTTC. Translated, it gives CASILTGRETQYF.

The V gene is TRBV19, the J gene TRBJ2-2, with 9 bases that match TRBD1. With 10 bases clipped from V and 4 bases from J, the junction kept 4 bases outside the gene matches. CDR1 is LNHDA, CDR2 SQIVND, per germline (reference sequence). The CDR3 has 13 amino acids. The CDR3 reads CATGDRVTGELFF. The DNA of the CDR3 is TGTGCCACCGGGGACAGGGTCACCGGGGAGCTGTTTTTT.